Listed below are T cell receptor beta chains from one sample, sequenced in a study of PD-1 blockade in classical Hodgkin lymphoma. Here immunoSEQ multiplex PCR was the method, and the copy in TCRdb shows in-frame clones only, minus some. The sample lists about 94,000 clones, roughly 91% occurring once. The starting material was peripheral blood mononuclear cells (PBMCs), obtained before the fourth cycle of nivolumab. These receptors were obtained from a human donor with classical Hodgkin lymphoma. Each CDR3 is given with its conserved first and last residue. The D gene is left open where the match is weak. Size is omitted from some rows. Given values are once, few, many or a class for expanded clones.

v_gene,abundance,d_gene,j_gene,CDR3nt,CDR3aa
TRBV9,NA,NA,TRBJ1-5,TGTGCCAGCAGCGTAGGGGGACACCCCAATCAGCCCCAGCATTTT,CASSVGGHPNQPQHF
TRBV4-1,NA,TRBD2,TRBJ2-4,TGCGCCAGCAGCCAAGATCGACCAGCGGGAGGCAACATTCAGTACTTC,CASSQDRPAGGNIQYF
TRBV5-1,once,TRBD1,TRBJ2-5,TGCGCCAGCAGCCCCCGGACAGGGGGTTGGGAGACCCAGTACTTC,CASSPRTGGWETQYF
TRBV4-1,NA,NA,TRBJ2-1,TGCGCCAGCAGCCAAGTTCGTGGGAAGAGCTCCTACAATGAGCAGTTCTTC,CASSQVRGKSSYNEQFF
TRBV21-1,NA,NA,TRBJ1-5,TGTGCCAGCAGCAAAGATCAGGTAGGGCAGCCCCAGCATTTT,CASSKDQVGQPQHF
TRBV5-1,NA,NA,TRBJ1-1,TGCGCCAGCAGCCTAGATGAGGTGAGGGGTGGCACTGAAGCTTTCTTT,CASSLDEVRGGTEAFF
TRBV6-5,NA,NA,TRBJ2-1,TGTGCCAGCAGTTACTCCTACAGCTCCTACAATGAGCAGTTCTTC,CASSYSYSSYNEQFF
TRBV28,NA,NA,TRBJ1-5,TGTGCCAGCATCGCCTCGGGACACATCAATCAGCCCCAGCATTTT,CASIASGHINQPQHF
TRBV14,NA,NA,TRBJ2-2,TGTGCCAGCAGCCAAGTAACCGGGCTAGATGAGCTGTTTTTT,CASSQVTGLDELFF
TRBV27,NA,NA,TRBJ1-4,TGTGCCAGCAGCGGCTCTATTCGGGGCCAAGTCAGAAAACTGTTTTTT,CASSGSIRGQVRKLFF
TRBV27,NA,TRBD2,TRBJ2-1,TGTGCCAGCAGTTTATTCGCTAGCGGGATCAATGAGCAGTTCTTC,CASSLFASGINEQFF
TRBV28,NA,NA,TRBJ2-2,TGTGCCAGCAGTTTATTCCAGAACACCGGGGAGCTGTTTTTT,CASSLFQNTGELFF
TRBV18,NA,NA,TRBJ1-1,TGTGCCAGCTCTCTCAGGAGGGAACGGAACACTGAAGCTTTCTTT,CASSLRRERNTEAFF
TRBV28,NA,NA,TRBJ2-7,TGTGCCAGCAGTTTAGTTGGGGAAACCTACGAGCAGTACTTC,CASSLVGETYEQYF
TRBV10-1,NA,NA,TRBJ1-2,TGCGCCAGCAGTGGTACAGGGCGTGATGGCTACACCTTC,CASSGTGRDGYTF
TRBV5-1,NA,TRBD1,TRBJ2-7,TGCGCCAGCAGCTTATCGAGACAGGGAGTTTACGAGCAGTACTTC,CASSLSRQGVYEQYF
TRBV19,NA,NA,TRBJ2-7,TGTGCCAGTAGTCCCGCCGGGTCCTCCTACGAGCAGTACTTC,CASSPAGSSYEQYF
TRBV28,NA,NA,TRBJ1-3,TGTGCCAGCAGTTTAAAACCAGGGGTCGGAAACACCATATATTTT,CASSLKPGVGNTIYF
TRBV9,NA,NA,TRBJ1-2,TGTGCCAGCAGCGTAGTGTCCGGGCCAGGGCCCTATGGCTACACCTTC,CASSVVSGPGPYGYTF
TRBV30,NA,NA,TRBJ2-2,TGTGCCTGGAGTGTCGGCCCGTACACCGGGGAGCTGTTTTTT,CAWSVGPYTGELFF
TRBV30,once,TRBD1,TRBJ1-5,TGTGCCTGGAGTGTACCCAGGGGGCTTTATAGCAATCAGCCCCAGCATTTT,CAWSVPRGLYSNQPQHF
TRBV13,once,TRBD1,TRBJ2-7,TGTGCCAGCAGCCTAAGACAGGGGGCCTACGAGCAGTACTTC,CASSLRQGAYEQYF
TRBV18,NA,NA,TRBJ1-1,TGTGCCAGCTCACCCCAGGTTCCGAACACTGAAGCTTTCTTT,CASSPQVPNTEAFF
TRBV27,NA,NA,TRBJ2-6,TGTGCCAGCAGTCCAGAGGTAGCCGGGGCCAACGTCCTGACTTTC,CASSPEVAGANVLTF
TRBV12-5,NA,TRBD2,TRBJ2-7,TGTGCTAGTGGTTTGGTACCCAGCCGACTAGCGGGAGTGATCTACGAGCAGTACTTC,CASGLVPSRLAGVIYEQYF
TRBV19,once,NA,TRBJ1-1,TGTGCCAGTAGTATAACAGCGTTGAACACTGAAGCTTTCTTT,CASSITALNTEAFF
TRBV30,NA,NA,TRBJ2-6,TGTGCCTGGCAAACTAACTCTGGGGCCAACGTCCTGACTTTC,CAWQTNSGANVLTF